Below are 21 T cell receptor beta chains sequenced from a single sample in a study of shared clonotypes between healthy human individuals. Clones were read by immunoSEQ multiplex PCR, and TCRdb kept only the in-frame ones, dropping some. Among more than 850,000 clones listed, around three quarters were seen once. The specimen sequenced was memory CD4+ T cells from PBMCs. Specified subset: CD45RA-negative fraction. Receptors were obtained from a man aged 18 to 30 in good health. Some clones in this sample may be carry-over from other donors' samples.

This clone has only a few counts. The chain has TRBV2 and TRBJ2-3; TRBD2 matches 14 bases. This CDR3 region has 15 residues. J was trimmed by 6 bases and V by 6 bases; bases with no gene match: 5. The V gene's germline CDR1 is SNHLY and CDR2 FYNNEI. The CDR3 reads CASRRGLAGVDTQYF. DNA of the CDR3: TGTGCCAGCAGGAGGGGACTAGCGGGAGTCGATACGCAGTATTTT.

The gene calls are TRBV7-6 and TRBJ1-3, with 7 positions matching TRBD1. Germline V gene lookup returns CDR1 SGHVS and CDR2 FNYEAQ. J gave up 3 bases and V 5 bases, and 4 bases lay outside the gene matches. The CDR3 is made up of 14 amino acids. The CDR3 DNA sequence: TGTGCCAGCAGCCGCGGGACAGTTGGAAACACCATATATTTT. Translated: CASSRGTVGNTIYF.

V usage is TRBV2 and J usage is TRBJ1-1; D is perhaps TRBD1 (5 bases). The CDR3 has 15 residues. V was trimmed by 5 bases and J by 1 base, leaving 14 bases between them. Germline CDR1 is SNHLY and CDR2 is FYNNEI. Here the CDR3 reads CASSHPGQPNTEAFF. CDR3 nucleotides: TGTGCCAGCAGTCACCCAGGACAACCGAACACTGAAGCTTTCTTT.

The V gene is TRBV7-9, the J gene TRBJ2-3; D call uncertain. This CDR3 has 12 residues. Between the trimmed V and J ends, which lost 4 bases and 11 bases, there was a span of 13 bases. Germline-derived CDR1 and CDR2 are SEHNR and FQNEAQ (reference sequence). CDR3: CASSSNSQLQYF. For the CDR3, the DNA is TGTGCCAGCAGCTCTAACTCCCAACTGCAGTATTTT.

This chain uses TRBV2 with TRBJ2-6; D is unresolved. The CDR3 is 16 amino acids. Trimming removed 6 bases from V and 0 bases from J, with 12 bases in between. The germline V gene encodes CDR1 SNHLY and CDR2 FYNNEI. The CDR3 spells CASSAEYTSGANVLTF. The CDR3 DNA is TGTGCCAGCAGCGCAGAGTATACCTCTGGGGCCAACGTCCTGACTTTC.

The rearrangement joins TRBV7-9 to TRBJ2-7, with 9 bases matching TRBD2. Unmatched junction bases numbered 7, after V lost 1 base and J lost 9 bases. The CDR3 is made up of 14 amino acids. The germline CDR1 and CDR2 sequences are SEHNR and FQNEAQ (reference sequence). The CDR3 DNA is TGTGCCAGCAGCTTAGACGGCGGGAGGGCCGGGCAGTACTTC. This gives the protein CASSLDGGRAGQYF.

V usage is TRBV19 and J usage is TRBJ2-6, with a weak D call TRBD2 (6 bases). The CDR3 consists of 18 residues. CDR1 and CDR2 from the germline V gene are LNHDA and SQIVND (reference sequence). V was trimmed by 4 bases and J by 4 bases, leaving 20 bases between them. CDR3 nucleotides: TGTGCCAGTAGTACATACTCGGCTGGAGGGCCCGGGGCCAACGTCCTGACTTTC. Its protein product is CASSTYSAGGPGANVLTF.

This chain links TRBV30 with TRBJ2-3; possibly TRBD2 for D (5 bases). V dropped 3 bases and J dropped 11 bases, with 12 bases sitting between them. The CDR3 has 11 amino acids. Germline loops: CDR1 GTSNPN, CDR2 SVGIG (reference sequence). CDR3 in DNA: TGTGCCTGGAGAGAGAGCCGGGAGCAGTATTTT. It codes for CAWRESREQYF.

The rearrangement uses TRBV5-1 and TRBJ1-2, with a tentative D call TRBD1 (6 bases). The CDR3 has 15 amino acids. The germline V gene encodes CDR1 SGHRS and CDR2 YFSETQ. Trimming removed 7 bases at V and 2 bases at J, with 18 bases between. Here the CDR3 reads CASHEGGGLNYGYTF. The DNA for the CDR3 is TGCGCCAGCCACGAGGGGGGTGGATTAAACTATGGCTACACCTTC.

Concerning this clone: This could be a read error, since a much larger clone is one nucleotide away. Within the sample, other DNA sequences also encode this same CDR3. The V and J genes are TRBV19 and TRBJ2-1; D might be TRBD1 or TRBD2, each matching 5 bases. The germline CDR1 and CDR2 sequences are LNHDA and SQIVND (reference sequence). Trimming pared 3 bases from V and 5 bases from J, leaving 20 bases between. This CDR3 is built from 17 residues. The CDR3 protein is CASSIVLGTRGDNEQFF. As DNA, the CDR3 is TGTGCCAGTAGTATTGTGTTGGGAACCCGGGGCGACAATGAGCAGTTCTTC.

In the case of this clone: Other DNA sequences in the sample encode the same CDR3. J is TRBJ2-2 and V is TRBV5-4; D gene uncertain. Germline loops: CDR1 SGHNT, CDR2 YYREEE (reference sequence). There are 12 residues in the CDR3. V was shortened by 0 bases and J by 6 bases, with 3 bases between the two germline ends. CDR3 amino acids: CASSLVSGELFF. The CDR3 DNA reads TGTGCCAGCAGCTTGGTGTCCGGGGAGCTGTTTTTT.

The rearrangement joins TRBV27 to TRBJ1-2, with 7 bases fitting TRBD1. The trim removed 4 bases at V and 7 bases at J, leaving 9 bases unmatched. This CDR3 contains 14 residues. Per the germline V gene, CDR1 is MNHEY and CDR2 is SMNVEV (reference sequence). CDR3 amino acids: CASSSRTGRGGYTF. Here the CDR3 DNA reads TGTGCCAGCAGTTCCCGGACAGGCCGGGGTGGCTACACCTTC.

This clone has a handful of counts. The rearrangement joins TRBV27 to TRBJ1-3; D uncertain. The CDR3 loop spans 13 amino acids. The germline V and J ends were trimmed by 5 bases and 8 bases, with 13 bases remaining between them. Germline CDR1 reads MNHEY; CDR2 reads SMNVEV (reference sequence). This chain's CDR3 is CASSPREGDTIYF. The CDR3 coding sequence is TGTGCCAGCAGTCCCCGCGAGGGAGACACCATATATTTT.

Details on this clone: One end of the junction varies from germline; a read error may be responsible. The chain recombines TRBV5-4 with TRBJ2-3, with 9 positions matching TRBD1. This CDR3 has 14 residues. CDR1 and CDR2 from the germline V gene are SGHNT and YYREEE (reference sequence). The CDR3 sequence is CASSSADRGDPQYF. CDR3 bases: TGTGCCAGCAGCTCCGCGGACAGGGGAGATCCGCAGTATTTT.

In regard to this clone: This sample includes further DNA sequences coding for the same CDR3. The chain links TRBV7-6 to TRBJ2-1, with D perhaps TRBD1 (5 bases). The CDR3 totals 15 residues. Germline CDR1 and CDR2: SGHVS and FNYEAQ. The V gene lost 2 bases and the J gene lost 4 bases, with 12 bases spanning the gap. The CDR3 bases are TGTGCCAGCAGCTTAAGCCAGGGCCCTTACAATGAGCAGTTCTTC. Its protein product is CASSLSQGPYNEQFF.

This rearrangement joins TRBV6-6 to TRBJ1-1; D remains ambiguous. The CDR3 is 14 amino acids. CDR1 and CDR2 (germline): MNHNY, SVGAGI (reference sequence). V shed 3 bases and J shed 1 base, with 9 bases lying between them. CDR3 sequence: CASSYRTANTEAFF. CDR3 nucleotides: TGTGCCAGCAGTTATAGGACGGCGAACACTGAAGCTTTCTTT.

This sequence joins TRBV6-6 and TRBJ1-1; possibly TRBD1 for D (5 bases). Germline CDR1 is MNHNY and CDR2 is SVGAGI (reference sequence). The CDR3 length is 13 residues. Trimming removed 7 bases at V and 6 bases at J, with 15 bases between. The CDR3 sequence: CASTPPGGPEAFF. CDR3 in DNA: TGTGCCAGCACCCCCCCGGGGGGACCTGAAGCTTTCTTT.

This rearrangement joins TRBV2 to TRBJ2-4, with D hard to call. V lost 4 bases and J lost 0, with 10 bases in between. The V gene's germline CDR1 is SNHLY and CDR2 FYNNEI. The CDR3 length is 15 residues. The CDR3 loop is CASSVTLLAKNIQYF. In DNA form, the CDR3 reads TGTGCCAGCAGTGTAACACTGCTAGCCAAAAACATTCAGTACTTC. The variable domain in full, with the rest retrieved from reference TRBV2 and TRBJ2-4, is EPEVTQTPSHQVTQMGQEVILRCVPISNHLYFYWYRQILGQKVEFLVSFYNNEISEKSEIFDDQFSVERPDGSNFTLKIRSTKLEDSAMYFCASSVTLLAKNIQYFGAGTRLSVL.

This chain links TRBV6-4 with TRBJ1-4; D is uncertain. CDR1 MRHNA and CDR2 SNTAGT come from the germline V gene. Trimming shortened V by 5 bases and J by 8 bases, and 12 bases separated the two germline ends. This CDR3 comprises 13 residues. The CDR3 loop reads CASSSRPGEKLFF. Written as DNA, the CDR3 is TGTGCCAGCAGTTCGCGGCCCGGAGAAAAACTGTTTTTT.

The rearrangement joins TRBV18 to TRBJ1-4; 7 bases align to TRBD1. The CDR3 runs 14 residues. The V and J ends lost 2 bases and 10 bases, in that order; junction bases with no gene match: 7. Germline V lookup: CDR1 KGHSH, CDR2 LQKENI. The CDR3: CASSPARTGGKLFF. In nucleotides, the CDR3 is TGTGCCAGCTCACCAGCACGGACAGGTGGAAAACTGTTTTTT.

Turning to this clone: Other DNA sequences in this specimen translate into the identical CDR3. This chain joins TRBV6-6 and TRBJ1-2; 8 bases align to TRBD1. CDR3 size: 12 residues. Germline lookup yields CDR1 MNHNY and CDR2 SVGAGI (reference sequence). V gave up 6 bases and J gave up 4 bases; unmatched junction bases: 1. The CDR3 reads CASRGTGYGYTF. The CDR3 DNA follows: TGTGCCAGCAGGGGGACAGGCTATGGCTACACCTTC.